These 27 T cell receptor beta chains share one sample of origin, sequenced in a study of cytomegalovirus exposure and HLA in healthy donors. Amplification used 60 Vbeta primers and 13 Jbeta primers. Generated by immunoSEQ multiplex PCR, the TCRdb table keeps only in-frame clones and is missing some. The repertoire consists of some 200,000 clones, with just under 70% occurring once and the leading ten covering about 2.5%. The sequenced material came from PBMCs. These receptor sequences come from a man between 35 and 55 years old in good health and CMV-seropositive.

The chain carries TRBV5-6 and TRBJ2-2, with no clear D. The CDR3 sequence is 12 residues long. In germline, CDR1 is SGHDT, CDR2 YYEEEE. With 4 bases removed from V and 3 bases from J, the gap between germline ends came to 4 bases. The CDR3 is CASSPDTGELFF. In nucleotides, the CDR3 is TGTGCCAGCAGCCCCGACACCGGGGAGCTGTTTTTT.

This clone was detected only a few times. J is TRBJ1-4 and V is TRBV2, with a possible D match to TRBD1 (6 bases). The CDR3 has 14 amino acids. Germline lookup yields CDR1 SNHLY and CDR2 FYNNEI. The V end lost 6 bases, the J end lost 6 bases, and 14 bases lay between the germline ends. In nucleotides, the CDR3 is TGTGCCAGCAGCGACCGGACAGAGGATGAAAAACTGTTTTTT. This translates into CASSDRTEDEKLFF.

The chain links TRBV11-2 to TRBJ1-3; 8 bases are shared with TRBD1. The germline V gene encodes CDR1 SGHAT and CDR2 FQNNGV. CDR3 length: 15 residues. Unmatched junction bases numbered 1, after V lost 3 bases and J lost 0 bases. The CDR3 protein is CASSFTGGSGNTIYF. The CDR3 nucleotides read TGTGCCAGCAGCTTCACAGGGGGCTCTGGAAACACCATATATTTT. Full variable domain (remainder filled in from reference TRBV11-2 and TRBJ1-3): EAGVAQSPRYKIIEKRQSVAFWCNPISGHATLYWYQQILGQGPKLLIQFQNNGVVDDSQLPKDRFSAERLKGVDSTLKIQPAKLEDSAVYLCASSFTGGSGNTIYFGEGSWLTVV.

J is TRBJ1-1 and V is TRBV14; TRBD1 aligns across 7 bases. The germline gives CDR1 SGHDN, CDR2 FVKESK. This CDR3 is 17 amino acids long. The J segment lost 0 bases and the V segment lost 3 bases, leaving 10 bases of the junction unmatched. The CDR3 sequence: CASSQVGQAFMNTEAFF. The CDR3 DNA reads TGTGCCAGCAGCCAGGTCGGACAGGCCTTCATGAACACTGAAGCTTTCTTT.

This clone was detected a few times. The gene calls are TRBV4-3 and TRBJ1-1; TRBD1 matches at 8 bases. Germline-derived CDR1 and CDR2 are LGHNA and YSLEER. This CDR3 spans 15 amino acids. The V segment lost 3 bases and the J segment 3 bases; nucleotides outside the gene matches: 6. This CDR3 reads CASSQAPTGDTEAFF. CDR3 coding DNA: TGCGCCAGCAGCCAGGCCCCGACAGGGGACACTGAAGCTTTCTTT.

The V gene is TRBV21-1, the J gene TRBJ2-2; TRBD1, the D gene given by the table, was not confirmed from the DNA. TRBV21-1 corresponds to a pseudogene. The CDR3 covers 13 residues. The DNA of the CDR3 is TGTGCCAGCAGCGCAGGGAACCCCGGGGAGCTGTTTTTT. It codes for CASSAGNPGELFF.

The chain combines TRBV10-2 with TRBJ1-1, with 8 nucleotides matching TRBD1. J was trimmed by 11 bases and V by 6 bases; bases with no gene match: 5. This CDR3 contains 11 residues. Germline V gene data show CDR1 as WSHSY and CDR2 as SAAADI. The CDR3 sequence is CASRQTGEAFF. The CDR3 DNA sequence: TGCGCCAGCAGGCAGACAGGGGAGGCTTTCTTT.

This chain joins TRBV5-1 and TRBJ2-5, with a tentative D call TRBD2 (7 bases). The ends were cut back, 1 base at V and 5 bases at J, with 15 bases in the middle. The CDR3 length is 15 residues. CDR1 and CDR2 from the germline V gene are SGHRS and YFSETQ. The CDR3 DNA sequence: TGCGCCAGCAGCTTGTATTCGGGGGGCCGGGAGACCCAGTACTTC. This codes for CASSLYSGGRETQYF.

J is TRBJ1-1 and V is TRBV6-6, with 8 bases matching TRBD1. J lost 4 bases, V lost 2 bases, and 9 bases had no gene match. Germline CDR1 MNHNY, CDR2 SVGAGI (reference sequence). The CDR3 is 16 residues long. CDR3: CASSYPRQGAGTEAFF. CDR3 DNA: TGTGCCAGCAGTTACCCCCGTCAGGGGGCAGGCACTGAAGCTTTCTTT.

The chain recombines TRBV5-4 with TRBJ1-6; 11 bases are a match to TRBD1. Per the germline V gene, CDR1 is SGHNT and CDR2 is YYREEE (reference sequence). The CDR3 length is 17 residues. V shed 4 bases and J 10 bases; nucleotides not matched to a gene: 13. CDR3 DNA: TGTGCCAGCAGCCCCCGGGACAGGGGGTCTAATACGTCACCCCTCCACTTT. This sequence encodes CASSPRDRGSNTSPLHF.

The rearrangement joins TRBV28 to TRBJ2-7; 7 nucleotides line up with TRBD1. The CDR3 is made up of 16 amino acids. J gave up 3 bases and V 6 bases, and 14 bases lay outside the gene matches. Germline V gene lookup returns CDR1 MDHEN and CDR2 SYDVKM. The CDR3, as DNA: TGTGCCAGCAGCCCTATAGTCGGGACAGTAATCTACGAGCAGTACTTC. It specifies CASSPIVGTVIYEQYF.

The chain has TRBV7-9 and TRBJ2-5; 9 nucleotides line up with TRBD1. Germline lookup yields CDR1 SEHNR and CDR2 FQNEAQ (reference sequence). There are 16 residues in the CDR3. After removal of 1 base from V and 9 bases from J, the junction contained 12 bases not matched to a gene. CDR3 DNA sequence: TGTGCCAGCAGCTTAGGAGGGGAAGGACAGGGGAGTTCCCAGTACTTC. The encoded protein is CASSLGGEGQGSSQYF.

The chain links TRBV4-1 to TRBJ2-1, with TRBD2 matching over 9 bases. The CDR3 covers 15 residues. CDR1 and CDR2 from the germline V gene are MGHRA and YSYEKL. With 1 base clipped from V and 6 bases from J, the junction kept 4 bases outside the gene matches. The CDR3 DNA sequence: TGCGCCAGCAGCCAAGGGCTAGCGGGGCCCAATGAGCAGTTCTTC. It codes for CASSQGLAGPNEQFF.

Remarks on this clone: Different DNA sequences within this sample yield the same CDR3. This chain joins TRBV4-1 and TRBJ1-3, with 11 positions matching TRBD1. Germline V lookup: CDR1 MGHRA, CDR2 YSYEKL. V shed 0 bases and J 2 bases; nucleotides not matched to a gene: 3. This CDR3 is built from 17 residues. CDR3 residues: CASSQDGQGATGNTIYF. The CDR3, as DNA: TGCGCCAGCAGCCAAGATGGACAGGGGGCTACTGGAAACACCATATATTTT.

This sequence joins TRBV4-2 and TRBJ1-2; D possibly corresponds to TRBD1 (5 bases). Germline V CDR1 and CDR2: LGHNA, YNFKEQ. The ends were cut back, 0 bases at V and 10 bases at J, with 18 bases in the middle. CDR3 length: 15 amino acids. DNA for the CDR3: TGTGCCAGCAGCCAAGATGAGCAGGACATAGGCGCCTACACCTTC. This codes for CASSQDEQDIGAYTF.

V usage is TRBV14 and J usage is TRBJ1-2; possibly TRBD1 for D (5 bases). The V end was cut by 4 bases, the J end by 1 base, with 10 bases between. The CDR3 has 14 amino acids. CDR1 and CDR2 (germline): SGHDN, FVKESK. The chain's CDR3 is CASSRGLLNYGYTF. Here the CDR3 DNA reads TGTGCCAGCAGCCGGGGCCTTCTTAACTATGGCTACACCTTC.

The CDR3 nucleotides read TGTGCCACCTCCCGGGTACGGGAGACCCAGTACTTC. This sequence encodes CATSRVRETQYF. J is TRBJ2-5 and V is TRBV6-5; D is unclear. Per the germline V gene, CDR1 is MNHEY and CDR2 is SVGAGI. Trimming pared 10 bases from V and 5 bases from J, leaving 14 bases between. The length of the CDR3 is 12 residues.

This clone showed up just a few times. The V gene is TRBV4-1, the J gene TRBJ1-4, with 7 bases identical to TRBD1. The germline V gene encodes CDR1 MGHRA and CDR2 YSYEKL. Losses at the gene ends were 4 bases for V and 0 bases for J; bases not matched to a gene: 8. This CDR3 spans 17 amino acids. The CDR3 DNA follows: TGCGCCAGCAGCCCGGGGACAGAGATACCAACTAATGAAAAACTGTTTTTT. It is translated as CASSPGTEIPTNEKLFF.

The rearrangement uses TRBV4-2 and TRBJ2-5, with TRBD2 matching 10 bases. Gene TRBJ2-7 matches the end of the DNA better, so the J call may be wrong. CDR3 length equals 14 residues. Germline values: CDR1 LGHNA, CDR2 YNFKEQ. The CDR3 is CASSQSGGDYEQYF. CDR3 in DNA: TGTGCCAGCAGCCAAAGCGGGGGGGACTACGAGCAGTACTTC.

The chain uses TRBV6-1 and TRBJ1-6; D is unclear. This CDR3 contains 14 residues. Per germline, CDR1 MNHNS and CDR2 SASEGT. The CDR3 sequence is CATMRGRDNSPLHF. In DNA form, the CDR3 reads TGTGCGACCATGCGCGGGCGAGATAATTCACCCCTCCACTTT.

This clone showed up just a few times. This chain connects TRBV9 to TRBJ2-3, with D possibly matching TRBD2 (5 bases). The CDR3 sequence is 14 residues long. V lost 4 bases and J lost 3, with 12 bases in between. Germline assignment: CDR1 SGDLS and CDR2 YYNGEE. The CDR3 loop reads CASSSLEGTDTQYF. CDR3 coding DNA: TGTGCCAGCAGCTCTTTAGAGGGAACAGATACGCAGTATTTT.

This rearrangement joins TRBV11-2 to TRBJ1-2; D perhaps matches TRBD1 (5 bases). CDR3 size: 14 residues. V lost 5 bases and J 8 bases, leaving 18 bases between the germline ends. Per the germline V gene, CDR1 is SGHAT and CDR2 is FQNNGV. The CDR3 coding sequence is TGTGCCAGCAGCCCAGGTGGGGGGACGCCCGGCTACACCTTC. This sequence encodes CASSPGGGTPGYTF.

This clone was counted a single time. V and J are TRBV10-3 and TRBJ1-6; the D is unclear. The V gene's germline CDR1 is ENHRY and CDR2 SYGVKD. V was trimmed by 3 bases and J by 0 bases, leaving 6 bases between them. The CDR3 length is 15 residues. The CDR3 reads CAISDSLSYNSPLHF. The CDR3 DNA reads TGTGCCATCAGTGATAGCCTCTCCTATAATTCACCCCTCCACTTT.

J is TRBJ2-7 and V is TRBV5-1, with a tentative D call TRBD2 (6 bases). Germline V lookup: CDR1 SGHRS, CDR2 YFSETQ. The length of the CDR3 is 15 residues. V was clipped by 3 bases and J by 2 bases, with 15 bases between them. Written as DNA, the CDR3 is TGCGCCAGCAGCTGGGCGGGGCCCGAGACCTACGAGCAGTACTTC. It encodes CASSWAGPETYEQYF.

In its sample, this clone was seen a few times. The genes are TRBV29-1 and TRBJ2-7; TRBD1 aligns across 10 bases. The germline V gene encodes CDR1 SQVTM and CDR2 ANQGSEA. Germline trimming cut 6 bases from V and 2 bases from J; bases unmatched to any gene: 4. CDR3 length: 13 residues. The CDR3 DNA reads TGCAGCGTCCGCGGACAGGGGGCCTACGAGCAGTACTTC. This gives the protein CSVRGQGAYEQYF.

The chain is built from TRBV19 and TRBJ1-5, with a possible D match to TRBD1 (5 bases). The germline gives CDR1 LNHDA, CDR2 SQIVND (reference sequence). Trimming pared 7 bases from V and 3 bases from J, leaving 13 bases between. This CDR3 contains 14 residues. CDR3 coding DNA: TGTGCCAGTAACCCGACAGCCAACAATCAGCCCCAGCATTTT. Its translation is CASNPTANNQPQHF. Together with reference TRBV19 and TRBJ1-5, the CDR3 gives the full variable domain: DGGITQSPKYLFRKEGQNVTLSCEQNLNHDAMYWYRQDPGQGLRLIYYSQIVNDFQKGDIAEGYSVSREKKESFPLTVTSAQKNPTAFYLCASNPTANNQPQHFGDGTRLSIL.

This chain links TRBV5-4 with TRBJ2-7, with 9 bases identical to TRBD1. Germline trimming cut 5 bases from V and 6 bases from J; bases unmatched to any gene: 6. Germline lookup yields CDR1 SGHNT and CDR2 YYREEE (reference sequence). The CDR3 sequence is 13 residues long. In DNA form, the CDR3 reads TGTGCCAGCAGGAAACAGGGGGCGGGCGAGCAGTACTTC. Translating it yields CASRKQGAGEQYF.